A selection of T cell receptor beta chains follows, all from one sample in a study of cytomegalovirus exposure and HLA in healthy donors. Sequencing used immunoSEQ multiplex PCR; TCRdb keeps in-frame clones, though not all of them. The table includes about 70,000 clones, under 85% detected once. The specimen was PBMCs. Every receptor here comes from an older woman in good health and CMV-seropositive. Both conserved end residues are part of each CDR3. Each record gives: J gene, clone size, D gene, V gene, CDR3 protein, CDR3 DNA. A D gene is named only where the DNA matches it firmly. Size is stated for part of the rows, as once, few or many counts, or as a class when the clone is expanded.

>TRBJ2-3|-|-|TRBV6-5
CASRGSSDTQYF
TGTGCCAGCAGAGGTAGCTCAGATACGCAGTATTTT
>TRBJ2-7|-|-|TRBV15
CATGRGASYEQYF
TGTGCCACGGGAAGGGGCGCCTCCTACGAGCAGTACTTC
>TRBJ1-1|-|-|TRBV15
CATSREVSLTEAFF
TGTGCCACCAGCAGAGAGGTCAGTTTGACTGAAGCTTTCTTT
>TRBJ1-2|-|-|TRBV6-1
CASSVEGGNYGYTF
TGTGCCAGCAGTGTGGAGGGCGGTAACTATGGCTACACCTTC
>TRBJ1-5|few|-|TRBV2
CASGGGGGNQPQHF
TGTGCCAGCGGGGGAGGCGGGGGCAATCAGCCCCAGCATTTT
>TRBJ1-4|few|-|TRBV4-1
CASSKPGELRVFF
TGCGCCAGCAGCAAACCAGGGGAGCTAAGGGTGTTTTTT
>TRBJ1-1|-|-|TRBV6-5
CASTGVSDTEAFF
TGTGCCAGCACAGGGGTGTCCGACACTGAAGCTTTCTTT
>TRBJ2-7|-|-|TRBV7-9
CASSLSNEQYF
TGTGCCAGCAGCTTATCAAACGAGCAGTACTTC
>TRBJ1-3|few|TRBD1|TRBV30
CAWSGLTGVGNTIYF
TGTGCCTGGAGTGGACTTACAGGGGTCGGAAACACCATATATTTT
>TRBJ2-2|-|TRBD2|TRBV5-1
CASSFLAGANTGELFF
TGCGCCAGCAGCTTTTTAGCGGGGGCGAACACCGGGGAGCTGTTTTTT
>TRBJ1-3|few|-|TRBV2
CASISGGSGNTIYF
TGTGCCAGCATCTCCGGTGGCTCTGGAAACACCATATATTTT